This T cell receptor (beta chain) was sequenced in a study of T cell changes during pregnancy in multiple sclerosis. Produced via immunoSEQ multiplex PCR; TCRdb's table is partial and in-frame only. The sample consists of around 40,000 clones, roughly 87% of them appearing once. The germline V gene has CDR1 SQVTM and CDR2 ANQGSEA. Trimming stripped 7 bases from V and 4 bases from J, with 11 bases between. This CDR3 is 12 amino acids long. This receptor was identified in a female donor in good health, enrolled as a control in a pregnancy study. This rearrangement joins TRBV29-1 to TRBJ1-3; TRBD1 might be the D (5 bases). Sequences were derived from CD4+ T cells from peripheral blood mononuclear cells, sampled after pregnancy. CDR3 residues: CSAQGSGNTIYF. CDR3 nucleotides: TGCAGCGCTCAGGGTTCGGGAAACACCATATATTTT. The full variable domain, in which reference TRBV29-1 and TRBJ1-3 provide the parts outside the CDR3, is SAVISQKPSRDICQRGTSLTIQCQVDSQVTMMFWYRQQPGQSLTLIATANQGSEATYESGFVIDKFPISRPNLTFSTLTVSNMSPEDSSIYLCSAQGSGNTIYFGEGSWLTVV.